What follows is one T cell receptor (beta chain) and its context. This entry is derived from a study of blood T cell repertoires in COVID-19. Turning to the study itself: From the United States, Italy and Spain came samples of acute and convalescent COVID-19. PBMCs, B-cell-depleted T cells, or T cells were the source of the cDNA or gDNA that made up the material.

Original methodology: Amplification from reference gene primers served as the basis for estimated nucleated cell counts. Profiled with immunoSEQ multiplex PCR; TCRdb holds only in-frame clones, not every one. Clone size and the V and J calls come from that table; the DNA yielded D and trimming. The sample shows 200,000 to 250,000 clones, about 88% of them seen only once. Unmatched junction bases numbered 2, after V lost 0 bases and J lost 6 bases. This CDR3 contains 15 residues. Germline V gives CDR1 WSHSY, CDR2 SAAADI. The chain has TRBV10-2 and TRBJ2-3; 11 bases are shared with TRBD2. The sample comprised peripheral blood. The TCR originated in a woman aged 40 to 50 who had recovered from COVID-19. As DNA, the CDR3 is TGCGCCAGCAGTGAGTCGTTAGCGGGAGGGGATACGCAGTATTTT. It encodes CASSESLAGGDTQYF.